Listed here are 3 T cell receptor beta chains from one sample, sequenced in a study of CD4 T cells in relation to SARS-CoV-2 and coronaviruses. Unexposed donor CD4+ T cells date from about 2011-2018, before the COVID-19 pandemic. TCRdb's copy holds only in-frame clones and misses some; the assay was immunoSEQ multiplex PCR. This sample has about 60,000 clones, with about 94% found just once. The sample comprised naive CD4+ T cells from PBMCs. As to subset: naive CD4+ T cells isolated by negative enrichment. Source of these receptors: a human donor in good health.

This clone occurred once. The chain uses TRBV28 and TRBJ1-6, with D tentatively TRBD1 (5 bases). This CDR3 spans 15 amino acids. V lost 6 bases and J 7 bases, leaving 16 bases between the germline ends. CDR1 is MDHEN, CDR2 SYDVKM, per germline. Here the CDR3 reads CASRPGGSRNSPLHF. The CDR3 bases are TGTGCCAGCAGACCCGGGGGGAGCAGAAATTCACCCCTCCACTTT.

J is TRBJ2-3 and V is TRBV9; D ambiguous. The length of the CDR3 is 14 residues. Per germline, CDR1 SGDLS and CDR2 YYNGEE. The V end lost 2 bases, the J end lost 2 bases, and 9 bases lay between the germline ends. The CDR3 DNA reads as TGTGCCAGCAGCGTTGCTCATAACACAGATACGCAGTATTTT. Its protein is CASSVAHNTDTQYF. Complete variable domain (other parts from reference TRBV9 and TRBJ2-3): DSGVTQTPKHLITATGQRVTLRCSPRSGDLSVYWYQQSLDQGLQFLIQYYNGEERAKGNILERFSAQQFPDLHSELNLSSLELGDSALYFCASSVAHNTDTQYFGPGTRLTVL.

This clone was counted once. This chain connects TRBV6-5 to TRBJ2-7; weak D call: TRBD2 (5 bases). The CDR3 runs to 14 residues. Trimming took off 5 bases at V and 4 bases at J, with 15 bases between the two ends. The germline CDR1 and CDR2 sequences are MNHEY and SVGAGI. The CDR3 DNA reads TGTGCCAGCAGTCCTGGGAGCGGCCGGTACGAGCAGTACTTC. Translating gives CASSPGSGRYEQYF.